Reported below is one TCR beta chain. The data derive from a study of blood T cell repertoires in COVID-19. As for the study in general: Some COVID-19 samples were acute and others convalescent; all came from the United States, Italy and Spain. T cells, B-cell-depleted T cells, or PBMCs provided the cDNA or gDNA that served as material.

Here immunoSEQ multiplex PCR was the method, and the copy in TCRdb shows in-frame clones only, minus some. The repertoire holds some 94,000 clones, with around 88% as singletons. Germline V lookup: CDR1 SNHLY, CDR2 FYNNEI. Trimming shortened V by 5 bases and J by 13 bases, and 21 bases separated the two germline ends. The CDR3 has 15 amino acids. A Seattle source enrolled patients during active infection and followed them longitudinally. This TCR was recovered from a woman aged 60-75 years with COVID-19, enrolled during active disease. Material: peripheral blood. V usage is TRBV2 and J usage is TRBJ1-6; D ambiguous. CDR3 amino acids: CASSREGNGNIPLHF. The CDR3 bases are TGTGCCAGCAGTCGGGAGGGTAACGGCAATATCCCCCTCCACTTT.